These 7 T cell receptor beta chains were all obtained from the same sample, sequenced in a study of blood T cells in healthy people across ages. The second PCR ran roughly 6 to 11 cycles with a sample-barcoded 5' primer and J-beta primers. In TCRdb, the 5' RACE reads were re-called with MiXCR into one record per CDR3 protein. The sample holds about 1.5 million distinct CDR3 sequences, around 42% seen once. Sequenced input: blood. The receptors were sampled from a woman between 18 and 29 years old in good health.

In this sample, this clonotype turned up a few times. Here the CDR3 DNA reads TGTGCCAGCAGTGCGGAGGTCCCCTATGGCTACACCTTC. Protein sequence: CASSAEVPYGYTF. The rearrangement links TRBV6-1 to TRBJ1-2; D unresolved. V lost 4 bases to trimming and J lost 4 bases, with 10 bases between them. CDR1 MNHNS and CDR2 SASEGT come from the germline V gene. This CDR3 spans 13 amino acids.

CDR3 residues: CASSSQGDANTGELFF. The CDR3 DNA sequence: TGTGCCAGCAGTTCTCAGGGGGATGCGAACACCGGGGAGCTGTTTTTT. This chain links TRBV12-3 or TRBV12-4 with TRBJ2-2; TRBD1 matches 7 bases. The CDR3 consists of 16 residues. Trimming at V came to 4 bases and at J to 0 bases, leaving 5 bases not matched to a gene.

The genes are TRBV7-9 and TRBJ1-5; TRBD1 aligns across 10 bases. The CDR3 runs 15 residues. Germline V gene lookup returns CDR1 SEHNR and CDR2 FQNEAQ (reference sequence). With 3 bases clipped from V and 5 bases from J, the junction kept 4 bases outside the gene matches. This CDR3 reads CASSLTGGADQPQHF. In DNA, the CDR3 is TGTGCCAGCAGCTTGACAGGGGGCGCGGATCAGCCCCAGCATTTT. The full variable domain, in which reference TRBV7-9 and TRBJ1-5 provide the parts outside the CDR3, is DTGVSQNPRHKITKRGQNVTFRCDPISEHNRLYWYRQTLGQGPEFLTYFQNEAQLEKSRLLSDRFSAERPKGSFSTLEIQRTEQGDSAMYLCASSLTGGADQPQHFGDGTRLSIL.

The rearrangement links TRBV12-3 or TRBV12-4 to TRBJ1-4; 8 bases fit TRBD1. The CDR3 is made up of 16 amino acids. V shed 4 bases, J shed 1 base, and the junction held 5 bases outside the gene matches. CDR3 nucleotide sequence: TGTGCCAGCAGTTACAGGGGGATTGGAACTAATGAAAAACTGTTTTTT. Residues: CASSYRGIGTNEKLFF.

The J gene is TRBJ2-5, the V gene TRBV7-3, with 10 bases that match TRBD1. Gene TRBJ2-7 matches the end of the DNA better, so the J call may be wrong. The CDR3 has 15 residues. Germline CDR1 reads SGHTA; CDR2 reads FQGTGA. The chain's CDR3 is CASSLRDRGIDEQYF. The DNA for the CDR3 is TGTGCCAGCAGCTTACGGGACAGGGGAATTGACGAGCAGTACTTC.

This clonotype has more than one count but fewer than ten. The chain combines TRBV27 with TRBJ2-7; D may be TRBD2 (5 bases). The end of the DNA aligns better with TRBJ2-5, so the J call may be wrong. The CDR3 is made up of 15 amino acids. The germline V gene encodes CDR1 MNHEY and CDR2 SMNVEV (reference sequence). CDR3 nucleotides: TGTGCCAGCAGTTTATCGGCTGGACTTCAGGAGACCCAGTACTTC. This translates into CASSLSAGLQETQYF.

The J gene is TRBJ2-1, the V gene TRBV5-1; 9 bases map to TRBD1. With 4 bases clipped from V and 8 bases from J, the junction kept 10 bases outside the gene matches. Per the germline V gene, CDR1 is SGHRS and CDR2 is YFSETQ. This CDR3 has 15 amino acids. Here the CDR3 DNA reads TGCGCCAGCAGCCAACCACAGGGGGCGGGAGATGAGCAGTTCTTC. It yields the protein CASSQPQGAGDEQFF.